The rows below give T cell receptor beta chains drawn from one sample of a study of blood T cell repertoires in COVID-19. The protocol was immunoSEQ multiplex PCR, while the TCRdb copy is restricted to in-frame clones and leaves out a portion. The sample yields 28,000 or so clones, almost 95% seen once. The sample consisted of peripheral blood. These receptors all come from a human donor in a cohort sampled during active COVID-19. Each CDR3 is given with its conserved first and last residue. The D gene is left open where the match is weak.

d_call: -
v_call: TRBV27
j_call: TRBJ2-1
cdr3_aa: CASSSPRSSYNEQFF
cdr3_nt: TGTGCCAGCAGTTCACCGCGGAGCTCCTACAATGAGCAGTTCTTC

d_call: TRBD1
v_call: TRBV5-1
j_call: TRBJ1-2
cdr3_aa: CASSLGTGEVRVF
cdr3_nt: TGCGCCAGCAGCCTAGGGACAGGGGAGGTTCGGGTCTTC

d_call: -
v_call: TRBV24-1
j_call: TRBJ1-3
cdr3_aa: CATSDAGASGNTIYF
cdr3_nt: TGTGCCACCAGTGACGCGGGGGCGAGTGGAAACACCATATATTTT

d_call: -
v_call: TRBV4-3
j_call: TRBJ1-2
cdr3_aa: CASSHDRANYGYTF
cdr3_nt: TGCGCCAGCAGCCACGACAGAGCTAACTATGGCTACACCTTC

d_call: TRBD1
v_call: TRBV11-2
j_call: TRBJ2-7
cdr3_aa: CASRQAGTESYEQYF
cdr3_nt: TGTGCCAGCAGGCAGGCCGGGACAGAGTCCTACGAGCAGTACTTC

d_call: -
v_call: TRBV9
j_call: TRBJ2-7
cdr3_aa: CASSVGQGGYYEQYF
cdr3_nt: TGTGCCAGCAGCGTAGGGCAAGGGGGTTACTACGAGCAGTACTTC

d_call: -
v_call: TRBV6-5
j_call: TRBJ1-2
cdr3_aa: CASRTVEIYGYTF
cdr3_nt: TGTGCCAGCAGGACAGTCGAAATCTATGGCTACACCTTC

d_call: TRBD1
v_call: TRBV3-1/TRBV3-2
j_call: TRBJ1-5
cdr3_aa: CASSLTGGSGQPQHF
cdr3_nt: TGTGCCAGCAGCCTAACAGGGGGCTCGGGTCAGCCCCAGCATTTT

d_call: TRBD1
v_call: TRBV5-4
j_call: TRBJ2-3
cdr3_aa: CASSPVRDSTQYF
cdr3_nt: TGTGCCAGCAGCCCCGTGAGGGACAGCACGCAGTATTTT

d_call: -
v_call: TRBV7-8
j_call: TRBJ1-1
cdr3_aa: CASSLFLNTEAFF
cdr3_nt: TGTGCCAGCAGCTTGTTCTTGAACACTGAAGCTTTCTTT

d_call: -
v_call: TRBV3-1/TRBV3-2
j_call: TRBJ2-7
cdr3_aa: CASQGGNSYEQYF
cdr3_nt: TGTGCCAGCCAGGGCGGGAACTCCTACGAGCAGTACTTC

d_call: -
v_call: TRBV11-2
j_call: TRBJ2-5
cdr3_aa: CASSRSLYQYF
cdr3_nt: TGTGCCAGCAGTCGTAGCCTTTACCAGTACTTC